This T cell receptor (beta chain) appears in the sequencing data of a study of shared clonotypes between healthy human individuals (TCRdb year 2020). As for the study more broadly: The cohort comprised a couple of women and three men aged 18 to 49 years. Leukapheresis yielded between about 0.94 and 10 billion PBMCs per donor. For each donor, three plates each were used for CD4 naive and CD4 memory, two plates were used for CD8 naive, and one plate was used for CD8 memory. To increase sequencing depth and limit assay-specific biases, different laboratories used diverse techniques to prepare libraries and sequence TCR repertoires. The study deeply sequenced blood TCR repertoires of 5 or 6 healthy adults to estimate repertoire size and the extent of clonotype sharing between individuals.

Donors were healthy HIV-negative adults with no recently reported acute infections or vaccinations. Every donor was a Caucasian adult living in Nashville, Tennessee, USA. CD4+ T cells were enriched by magnetic negative selection, after which naive cells were positively selected on CD45RA and the negative fraction was taken as the memory subset. Blood was obtained by leukapheresis, after which PBMCs were separated by Ficoll-Histopaque density gradient centrifugation and cryopreserved in liquid nitrogen vapor phase. Analytical flow cytometry was used to check the purity and quantity of each magnetically sorted T cell population. Genomic DNA was isolated from each sorted fraction and quantified by UV absorbance on a Nanodrop 2000c. Worth noting for this clone: The target of this receptor is not known. No much larger clone exists at a distance of one base, and base qualities are not known.

Using the deep immunoSEQ assay, multiplex PCR amplified TCR CDR3 regions from genomic DNA. Genomic DNA extracted from each cell subset was distributed evenly over all wells of several immunoSEQ 96-well plates, and each plate served as one replicate. For sorted subsets, each replicate PCR was loaded with approximately 200 ng genomic DNA, equivalent to about 30,000 T cell genomes. The purified libraries were quantified using a Qubit 3.0 fluorometer, sized with a Bioanalyzer 2100, and then quantified again using the KAPA Library Quantification kit. Every immunoSEQ 96-well plate was sequenced on a separate single-read 150-cycle Illumina NextSeq 550 flow cell. The study's own analysis went as follows. The immunoSEQ output contained only junctional sequences without quality scores, so filtering could not match that applied to full-length reads. Sequences were annotated with PyIR, a Python wrapper for IgBLAST v1.9, using IMGT germline references to assign V/J genes and CDR3. Any read was removed if the V/J assignment was weak (E-value above 1e-6), the CDR3 was missing, or the read contained stop codons, out-of-frame junctions, or ambiguous translated residues. V3J clonotypes were defined as sequences sharing an identical inferred V gene, J gene, and CDR3 amino acid sequence. To compute the percentage overlap between repertoires, the number of shared unique clonotypes was divided by the size of the smaller repertoire. Repertoire richness was assessed with RTK rarefaction, the Chao1 estimator, and Recon v2.1 estimates of unobserved clonotypes. OLGA was used to compute generation probabilities for all TCRbeta clonotypes that the gDNA method yielded from several donors. In its TCRdb copy, this immuneACCESS table keeps in-frame sequences only and misses some clones. Where compared with another copy, unresolved V genes explain less than half of these, and the others have no known cause. The D gene and trimming were derived from the DNA, and the V and J assignments and clone size from that table. In this sample the table shows about 340,000 clones, 70% to 75% of which occur a single time. The ten largest account for about 10% of the sample.

V trim: 2 bases; J trim: 4 bases; unmatched bases: 5. There are 14 amino acids in the CDR3, from cysteine to phenylalanine inclusive. The retained sequence is limited to the CDR3, 42 bases, with the frame set at the first base. Sequences SGHTA (CDR1) and FQGNSA (CDR2) are obtained from the germline V gene. The paper's findings and limits, for the study overall: Pairwise subsampling led to the expectation that sequencing depth would affect the degree of clonotype sharing among donors. The genetic and exposure-history diversity represented was limited by the small number of donors. Clonotypes shared by all four sorted-subset donors showed higher generation probabilities than non-shared clonotypes. When a few donors were compared, the shared fraction of clonotypes was about 5% for naive CD4, around 3.5% for naive CD8, more than 2% for memory CD4, and approximately 0.4% for memory CD8. Rarefaction of sorted-subset datasets indicated incomplete sequencing despite the large sequencing depth. Naive subsets generally had larger estimated clonotype richness than memory subsets did. Sampling was restricted to blood, and TCR repertoires in tissue are likely to differ from TCR repertoires in blood.

The sequence is built from TRBV7-2 and TRBJ2-7; the central 7 bases match TRBD2. The sequenced material came from memory CD4+ T cells sorted from blood. What this sample's cell subset or site label stands for: CD45RA-negative fraction. This sequence originates from a man aged 25 to 40 in good health. The CDR3 in this case is CASSLKAGPYEQYF. In nucleotide form, the sequence is TGTGCCAGCAGCTTAAAAGCGGGACCTTACGAGCAGTACTTC.